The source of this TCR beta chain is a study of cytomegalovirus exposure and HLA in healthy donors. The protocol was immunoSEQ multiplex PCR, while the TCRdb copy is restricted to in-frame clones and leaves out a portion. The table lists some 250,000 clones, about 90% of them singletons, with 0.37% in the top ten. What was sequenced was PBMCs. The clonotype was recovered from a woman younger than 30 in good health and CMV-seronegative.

The CDR3: CASRSTMDRKAFF. DNA of the CDR3: TGTGCCAGCAGGTCCACTATGGACAGGAAAGCTTTCTTT. V usage is TRBV6-5 and J usage is TRBJ1-1; 7 bases are a match to TRBD1. V gave up 6 bases and J gave up 9 bases; unmatched junction bases: 10. Germline V CDR1 and CDR2: MNHEY, SVGAGI. This CDR3 region has 13 residues.